A selection of T cell receptor beta chains follows, all from one sample in a study of cytomegalovirus exposure and HLA in healthy donors. Data came from immunoSEQ multiplex PCR; TCRdb stores just in-frame clones and leaves some out. The repertoire holds 150,000 to 200,000 clones, 75% to 85% seen once, with approximately 0.87% in the top ten. Sequenced input: PBMCs. These receptors all stem from a girl aged 2 to 9 in good health and CMV-seropositive. Both conserved end residues are part of each CDR3. Part of the rows lack a size; the others show once, few, many or a class for expanded clones.

CASSLFSGTEAFF | TRBV7-9 | NA | TRBJ1-1
CASSLFSLAGETQYF | TRBV28 | few | TRBJ2-5
CASSGEGGHADTQYF | TRBV6-4 | NA | TRBJ2-3
CAWSVWAGVGGELFF | TRBV30 | few | TRBJ2-2
CAIPRVNEKLFF | TRBV7-9 | NA | TRBJ1-4
CATTGGRGNTIYF | TRBV15 | NA | TRBJ1-3
CASSGWTGGDEQYF | TRBV6-5 | NA | TRBJ2-7
CASSLEGEQYF | TRBV5-1 | NA | TRBJ2-7
CASSPGTSSYEQYF | TRBV27 | NA | TRBJ2-7
CASSLTGASGNTIYF | TRBV6-6 | NA | TRBJ1-3
CASNLAGGPGEQYF | TRBV5-4 | NA | TRBJ2-7
CASRAGQGNYGYTF | TRBV2 | NA | TRBJ1-2
CASSPPGQGRRYGYTF | TRBV18 | NA | TRBJ1-2
CASSLGTGTDTQYF | TRBV11-3 | NA | TRBJ2-3
CASSTTGDTDTQYF | TRBV19 | NA | TRBJ2-3
CASRPGQPYNEQFF | TRBV4-2 | NA | TRBJ2-1
CASSQVGPGPNYGYTF | TRBV14 | NA | TRBJ1-2
CASSLEVSFGYTF | TRBV5-1 | once | TRBJ1-2
CASSRGLAVLGETQYF | TRBV4-1 | NA | TRBJ2-5
CASSLVRQGRETQYF | TRBV13 | NA | TRBJ2-5
CASSDPGQGYTEAFF | TRBV7-9 | NA | TRBJ1-1
CATSRGRGGKNIQYF | TRBV15 | NA | TRBJ2-4
CASSYPDRDGYEQYF | TRBV6-5 | NA | TRBJ2-7
CAWNPPSTEEAFF | TRBV30 | NA | TRBJ1-1
CASSLLGQGVDGYTF | TRBV11-2 | NA | TRBJ1-2
CASGGTGVGGYEQYF | TRBV2 | NA | TRBJ2-7
CASSQGTGNTIYF | TRBV9 | NA | TRBJ1-3
CASSLGQGATNEQFF | TRBV5-4 | few | TRBJ2-1
CATLDSPSGNTIYF | TRBV6-6 | NA | TRBJ1-3
CASSQTAWQVTDTQYF | TRBV7-2 | NA | TRBJ2-3
CASSPGQSSNTEAFF | TRBV4-1 | NA | TRBJ1-1
CASSRGDSRNYGYTF | TRBV7-2 | NA | TRBJ1-2
CASSHRYTGELFF | TRBV27 | NA | TRBJ2-2
CASSEWGPDTQYF | TRBV25-1 | NA | TRBJ2-3
CASTVRVGSQPQHF | TRBV6-5 | once | TRBJ1-5
CASDRDLSTDTQYF | TRBV2 | NA | TRBJ2-3
CASSQDRLAGGIKGQPQHF | TRBV4-2 | NA | TRBJ1-5
CASSPDRVRRHEQFF | TRBV5-6 | NA | TRBJ2-1
CAISEWAGNTEAFF | TRBV10-3 | NA | TRBJ1-1
CASSLFYMGGGRTHEQFF | TRBV27 | NA | TRBJ2-1
CSVHSGEFSNYGYTF | TRBV29-1 | NA | TRBJ1-2
CASSSGSVTDTQYF | TRBV5-1 | once | TRBJ2-3